The 17 T cell receptor beta chains given below trace back to one sample, sequenced in a study of PD-L1 blockade in urothelial cancer. The table came from immunoSEQ multiplex PCR; TCRdb's copy has only in-frame clones and leaves some out. The sample lists roughly 50,000 clones; approximately 80% were seen once. The sequences come from PBMCs, collected around atezolizumab (anti-PD-L1) treatment. These receptors originate from a man between 65 and 79 years old with urothelial cancer.

V usage is TRBV18 and J usage is TRBJ1-1; D is unclear. Trimming took 5 bases from V and 6 from J, leaving 13 bases between them. The CDR3 is made up of 13 amino acids. Germline V gene sequence: CDR1 KGHSH, CDR2 LQKENI. CDR3 coding DNA: TGTGCCAGCTCATCCGCCCTTCGGTCTGAAGCTTTCTTT. Translating gives CASSSALRSEAFF.

This chain connects TRBV7-2 to TRBJ1-1, with a weak D call TRBD1 (5 bases). Trimming cost V 4 bases and J 9 bases, with 15 bases left between them. The CDR3 loop spans 13 amino acids. Germline V gives CDR1 SGHTA, CDR2 FQGNSA. CDR3 region: CASSSKRGGKAFF. The CDR3 DNA reads TGTGCCAGCAGCTCCAAGAGGGGAGGGAAAGCTTTCTTT.

The J gene is TRBJ1-2, the V gene TRBV7-2; 8 bases line up with TRBD1. The CDR3 spans 16 residues. V lost 5 bases and J lost 3; bases outside the gene matches: 11. The germline V gene has CDR1 SGHTA and CDR2 FQGNSA. The DNA of the CDR3 is TGTGCCAGCAGCCTTACCACGGACAGGGTTTACTATGGCTACACCTTC. This sequence encodes CASSLTTDRVYYGYTF. The whole variable domain, remainder taken from reference TRBV7-2 and TRBJ1-2, is GAGVSQSPSNKVTEKGKDVELRCDPISGHTALYWYRQSLGQGLEFLIYFQGNSAPDKSGLPSDRFSAERTGGSVSTLTIQRTQQEDSAVYLCASSLTTDRVYYGYTFGSGTRLTVV.

This clone was recorded only once. The V gene is TRBV6-4, the J gene TRBJ1-1; D not certain. With 5 bases removed from V and 0 bases from J, the gap between germline ends came to 7 bases. Germline V lookup: CDR1 MRHNA, CDR2 SNTAGT. CDR3 length: 13 residues. CDR3 residues: CASSPRMNTEAFF. The CDR3 coding sequence is TGTGCCAGCAGTCCCAGGATGAACACTGAAGCTTTCTTT.

The J gene is TRBJ1-2, the V gene TRBV11-2; D remains ambiguous. CDR3 length: 19 residues. Germline loops: CDR1 SGHAT, CDR2 FQNNGV. V gave up 5 bases and J gave up 1 base, with 26 bases separating them. The CDR3 DNA follows: TGTGCCAGCAGCCCCCATTCGGGGATCGCAACTACTTTTAACTATGGCTACACCTTC. It translates to CASSPHSGIATTFNYGYTF.

The chain carries TRBV4-3 and TRBJ2-7, with TRBD1 identical over 7 bases. The J segment lost 5 bases and the V segment lost 0 bases, leaving 4 bases of the junction unmatched. This CDR3 is built from 14 residues. Per the germline V gene, CDR1 is LGHNA and CDR2 is YSLEER. The CDR3 region has the DNA TGCGCCAGCAGCCAAGATGACAGGGCACACGAGCAGTACTTC. Encoded protein: CASSQDDRAHEQYF.

This clone has only one observation. The chain carries TRBV5-1 and TRBJ1-1; 7 positions agree with TRBD1. The junction had 18 bases not matched to a gene; V was cut back by 4 bases and J by 9 bases. The CDR3 length is 16 residues. Per germline, CDR1 SGHRS and CDR2 YFSETQ. The CDR3 region has the DNA TGCGCCAGCAGCCCGGAGGTGGTTGTAGGGGGCGGGAAAGCTTTCTTT. Encoded protein: CASSPEVVVGGGKAFF.

This clone was seen at least ten times. The CDR3 protein is CASSRGTSGVGAGELFF. The CDR3 DNA sequence: TGTGCCAGCAGCCGGGGGACTAGCGGGGTCGGCGCCGGGGAGCTGTTTTTT. V is TRBV4-2 and J is TRBJ2-2, with 13 nucleotides matching TRBD2. The CDR3 extends over 17 amino acids. The ends lost 4 bases at V and 6 bases at J; junction bases unmatched: 8. CDR1 is LGHNA, CDR2 YNFKEQ, per germline.

The V gene is TRBV5-1, the J gene TRBJ2-7; the D is unclear. Germline V CDR1 and CDR2: SGHRS, YFSETQ. The germline V and J ends were trimmed by 2 bases and 2 bases, with 11 bases remaining between them. The CDR3 has 14 amino acids. CDR3 protein: CASSFQTPTYEQYF. Written as DNA, the CDR3 is TGCGCCAGCAGCTTTCAAACACCCACCTACGAGCAGTACTTC.

This clone appeared once. The rearrangement joins TRBV5-1 to TRBJ2-7, with TRBD1 matching 9 bases. The CDR3 contains 14 residues. V was pared by 3 bases and J by 3 bases, with 4 bases of the junction left unmatched. Germline V gene lookup returns CDR1 SGHRS and CDR2 YFSETQ. This CDR3 reads CASSSGTGIYEQYF. Here the CDR3 DNA reads TGCGCCAGCAGCTCCGGGACAGGGATCTACGAGCAGTACTTC.

V gene TRBV12-5 combines with J gene TRBJ2-3; 10 nucleotides align to TRBD2. The V and J ends lost 0 bases and 6 bases, in that order; junction bases with no gene match: 12. This CDR3 has 18 amino acids. The germline V gene has CDR1 LGHNT and CDR2 FRNRAP. This CDR3 is CASGLVLGSGRAQDTQYF. As DNA, the CDR3 is TGTGCTAGTGGTTTGGTACTAGGCAGCGGGAGGGCCCAGGATACGCAGTATTTT.

The chain has TRBV9 and TRBJ1-2; TRBD1 might be the D (5 bases). Trimming removed 0 bases at V and 6 bases at J, with 15 bases between. Germline-derived CDR1 and CDR2 are SGDLS and YYNGEE. This CDR3 is built from 15 residues. CDR3: CASSVGQSEGHGYTF. As DNA, the CDR3 is TGTGCCAGCAGCGTAGGCCAATCGGAGGGGCATGGCTACACCTTC.

This chain links TRBV6-4 with TRBJ1-1, with unresolved D. CDR1 is MRHNA, CDR2 SNTAGT, per germline. CDR3 size: 14 residues. With 4 bases removed from V and 1 base from J, the gap between germline ends came to 10 bases. The chain's CDR3 is CASSARGGNTEAFF. The DNA of the CDR3 is TGTGCCAGCAGTGCGCGGGGTGGGAACACTGAAGCTTTCTTT.

This chain uses TRBV7-9 with TRBJ2-7; 7 bases map to TRBD1. The length of the CDR3 is 13 residues. Germline values: CDR1 SEHNR, CDR2 FQNEAQ (reference sequence). V shed 5 bases and J 3 bases; nucleotides not matched to a gene: 4. The CDR3 region is CASSRDSHYEQYF. The CDR3 nucleotides read TGTGCCAGCAGCCGGGACAGCCACTACGAGCAGTACTTC.

The rearrangement joins TRBV11-2 to TRBJ2-5; 7 bases line up with TRBD1. Germline CDR1 is SGHAT and CDR2 is FQNNGV. This CDR3 has 15 residues. Trimming took 1 base from V and 1 from J; bases not matched to a gene: 3. Written as DNA, the CDR3 is TGTGCCAGCAGCTTAGGGGACAGACTCCAAGAGACCCAGTACTTC. This encodes CASSLGDRLQETQYF.

The CDR3 reads CASSHRQGSGELFF. The DNA for the CDR3 is TGTGCCAGCAGCCACAGACAGGGGTCCGGGGAGCTGTTTTTT. This chain joins TRBV5-6 and TRBJ2-2, with 8 nucleotides matching TRBD1. The CDR3 contains 14 residues. CDR1 and CDR2 (germline): SGHDT, YYEEEE. The trim removed 4 bases at V and 6 bases at J, leaving 5 bases unmatched.

CDR3 bases: TGTGCCAGTCGCCCCCGACAGCCCAACTACGAGCAGTACTTC. Amino acid sequence: CASRPRQPNYEQYF. This chain connects TRBV19 to TRBJ2-7; possible D gene TRBD1, 5 bases. CDR3 size: 14 residues. V was pared by 8 bases and J by 3 bases, with 17 bases between. The germline CDR1 and CDR2 sequences are LNHDA and SQIVND (reference sequence).